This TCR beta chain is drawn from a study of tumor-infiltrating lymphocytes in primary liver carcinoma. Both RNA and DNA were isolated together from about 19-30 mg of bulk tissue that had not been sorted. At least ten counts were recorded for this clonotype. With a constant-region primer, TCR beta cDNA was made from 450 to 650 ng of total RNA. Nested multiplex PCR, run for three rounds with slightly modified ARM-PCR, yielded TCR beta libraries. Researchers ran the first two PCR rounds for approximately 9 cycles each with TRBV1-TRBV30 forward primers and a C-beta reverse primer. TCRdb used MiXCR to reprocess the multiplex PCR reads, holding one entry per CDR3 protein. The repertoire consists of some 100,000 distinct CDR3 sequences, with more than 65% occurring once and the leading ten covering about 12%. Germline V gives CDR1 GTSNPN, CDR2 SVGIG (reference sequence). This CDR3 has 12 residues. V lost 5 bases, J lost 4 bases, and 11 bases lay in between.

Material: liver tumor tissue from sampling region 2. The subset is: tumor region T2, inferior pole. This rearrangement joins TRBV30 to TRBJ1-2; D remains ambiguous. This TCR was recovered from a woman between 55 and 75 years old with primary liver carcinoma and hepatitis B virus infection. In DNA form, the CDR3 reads TGTGCCTGGTATCTCCCGAGCTATGGCTACACCTTC. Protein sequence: CAWYLPSYGYTF.